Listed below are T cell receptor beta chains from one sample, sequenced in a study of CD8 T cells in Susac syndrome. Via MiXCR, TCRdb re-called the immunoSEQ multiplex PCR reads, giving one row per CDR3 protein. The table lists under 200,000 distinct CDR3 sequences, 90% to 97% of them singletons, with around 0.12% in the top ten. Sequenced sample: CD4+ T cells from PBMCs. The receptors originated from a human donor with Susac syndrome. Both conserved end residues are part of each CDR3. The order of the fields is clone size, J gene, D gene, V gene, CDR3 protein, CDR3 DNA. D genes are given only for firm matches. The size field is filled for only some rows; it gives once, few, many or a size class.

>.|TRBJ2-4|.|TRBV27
CASSVDSGWAKNIQYF
TGTGCCAGCAGTGTCGACTCTGGGTGGGCCAAAAACATTCAGTACTTC
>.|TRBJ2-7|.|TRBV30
CAWSVDPGKGYF
TGTGCCTGGAGTGTAGACCCGGGTAAGGGATACTTC
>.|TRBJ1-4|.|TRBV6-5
CASSYSQGKLFF
TGTGCCAGCAGTTACTCACAGGGAAAACTGTTTTTT
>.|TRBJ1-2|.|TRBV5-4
CASSLNPGGYTF
TGTGCCAGCAGCTTGAATCCAGGGGGCTACACCTTC
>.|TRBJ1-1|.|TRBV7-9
CASSELSNTEAFF
TGTGCCAGCAGCGAGTTATCGAACACTGAAGCTTTCTTT
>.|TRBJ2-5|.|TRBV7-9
CASRGERYQETQYF
TGTGCCAGCAGAGGGGAGAGGTACCAAGAGACCCAGTACTTC
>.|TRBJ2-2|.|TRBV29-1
CSVEGQNTGELFF
TGCAGCGTTGAAGGGCAGAACACCGGGGAGCTGTTTTTT
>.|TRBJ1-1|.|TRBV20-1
CSATRGYRTEAFF
TGCAGTGCGACGAGAGGGTACCGCACTGAAGCTTTCTTT
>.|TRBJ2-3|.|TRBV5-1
CASSAGQITDTQYF
TGCGCCAGCAGCGCGGGACAGATCACAGATACGCAGTATTTT
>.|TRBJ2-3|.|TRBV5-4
CASSLAGPNTQYF
TGTGCCAGCAGCTTGGCAGGACCCAATACGCAGTATTTT
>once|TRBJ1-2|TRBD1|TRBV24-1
CATSFRDSGGYTF
TGTGCCACCAGTTTCCGGGACAGTGGTGGCTACACCTTC
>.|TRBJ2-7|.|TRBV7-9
CASSLFDEQYF
TGTGCCAGCAGCTTATTCGACGAGCAGTACTTC
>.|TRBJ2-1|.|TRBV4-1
CASSQDASGGPPEQFF
TGCGCCAGCAGCCAAGATGCCAGCGGAGGACCCCCTGAGCAGTTCTTC
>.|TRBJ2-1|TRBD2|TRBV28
CASSLSTRGGNEQFF
TGTGCCAGCAGTTTATCTACGCGGGGGGGTAATGAGCAGTTCTTC
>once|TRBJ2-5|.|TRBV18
CASSPPSGGLETQYF
TGTGCCAGCTCACCACCTAGTGGGGGGCTAGAGACCCAGTACTTC
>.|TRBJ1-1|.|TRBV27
CASSSVLGEAFF
TGTGCCAGCAGCTCTGTTTTGGGTGAAGCTTTCTTT
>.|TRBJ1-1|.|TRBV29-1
CSVELWGGTTEAFF
TGCAGCGTTGAGCTTTGGGGGGGCACAACTGAAGCTTTCTTT
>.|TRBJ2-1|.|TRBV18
CASSPHATTEQFF
TGTGCCAGCTCACCGCATGCCACCACCGAGCAGTTCTTC
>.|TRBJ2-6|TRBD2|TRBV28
CASSPPVLAAGANVLTF
TGTGCCAGCAGCCCACCGGTTCTAGCGGCTGGGGCCAACGTCCTGACTTTC
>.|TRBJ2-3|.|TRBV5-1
CASSLEGTQLPTDTQYF
TGCGCCAGCAGCTTGGAAGGGACTCAACTTCCCACAGATACGCAGTATTTT
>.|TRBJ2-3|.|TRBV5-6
CASSLSGRGTDTQYF
TGTGCCAGCAGCTTATCGGGTAGAGGCACAGATACGCAGTATTTT
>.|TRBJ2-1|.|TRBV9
CASSVEPTPGGNEQFF
TGTGCCAGCAGCGTAGAGCCGACCCCTGGGGGCAATGAGCAGTTCTTC
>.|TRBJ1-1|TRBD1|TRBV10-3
CAIIPGTGANTEAFF
TGTGCCATCATCCCCGGGACAGGGGCGAACACTGAAGCTTTCTTT
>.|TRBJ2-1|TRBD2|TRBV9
CASSVGSAGGHNEQFF
TGTGCCAGCAGCGTAGGTTCAGCGGGAGGCCACAATGAGCAGTTCTTC
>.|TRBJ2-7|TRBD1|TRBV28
CASSPGQGFRYEQYF
TGTGCCAGCAGTCCCGGACAGGGTTTCCGTTACGAGCAGTACTTC
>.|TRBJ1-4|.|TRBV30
CAWSGGVEKLFF
TGTGCCTGGAGTGGAGGGGTTGAAAAACTGTTTTTT
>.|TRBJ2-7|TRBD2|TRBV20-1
CSAPGLAASYEQYF
TGCAGTGCTCCTGGACTAGCGGCATCCTACGAGCAGTACTTC
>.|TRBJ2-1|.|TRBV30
CAWRTQGGNEQFF
TGTGCCTGGAGAACTCAAGGGGGCAATGAGCAGTTCTTC
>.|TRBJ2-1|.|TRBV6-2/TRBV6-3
CASSTGTGQFF
TGTGCCAGCAGTACAGGGACTGGGCAGTTCTTC
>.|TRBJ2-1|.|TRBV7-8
CASSHGTQRDEQFF
TGTGCCAGCAGCCACGGGACTCAACGGGATGAGCAGTTCTTC
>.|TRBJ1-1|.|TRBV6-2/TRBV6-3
CASSLRQNTEAFF
TGTGCCAGCAGTCTTCGACAGAACACTGAAGCTTTCTTT
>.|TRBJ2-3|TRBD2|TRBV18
CASSPLEGLAASTDTQYF
TGTGCCAGCTCACCACTCGAAGGACTAGCGGCTAGCACAGATACGCAGTATTTT
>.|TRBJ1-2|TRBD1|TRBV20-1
CSAKGTGYFGYTF
TGCAGTGCTAAAGGGACAGGGTACTTTGGCTACACCTTC
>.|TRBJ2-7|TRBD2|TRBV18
CAPPLAAGPYEQYF
TGTGCGCCGCCCCTAGCAGCGGGGCCCTACGAGCAGTACTTC
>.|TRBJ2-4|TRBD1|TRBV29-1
CSVPGQGHIQYF
TGCAGCGTCCCGGGACAGGGACACATTCAGTACTTC
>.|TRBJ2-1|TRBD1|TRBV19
CASSETGDEQFF
TGTGCCAGTAGTGAGACAGGGGATGAGCAGTTCTTC
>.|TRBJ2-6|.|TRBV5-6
CATRLEGSGANVLTF
TGTGCCACCCGACTTGAGGGCTCTGGGGCCAACGTCCTGACTTTC
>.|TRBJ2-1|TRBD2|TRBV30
CAWSTSGDGEQFF
TGTGCCTGGAGTACCAGCGGGGACGGGGAGCAGTTCTTC
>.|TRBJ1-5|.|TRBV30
CAWSRRAGQPQHF
TGTGCCTGGAGTCGGAGGGCAGGACAGCCCCAGCATTTT
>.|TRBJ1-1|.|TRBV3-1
CASSQDLTGGTEAFF
TGTGCCAGCAGCCAAGATCTAACTGGAGGCACTGAAGCTTTCTTT
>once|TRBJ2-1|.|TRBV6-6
CAIFSTLDNEQFF
TGTGCCATTTTCTCCACCCTAGACAATGAGCAGTTCTTC
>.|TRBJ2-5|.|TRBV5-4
CASSPQGGRETQYF
TGTGCCAGCAGCCCCCAGGGGGGACGGGAGACCCAGTACTTC
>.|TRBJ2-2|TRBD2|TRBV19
CASGTSGSGTGELFF
TGTGCCAGTGGGACTAGCGGGAGTGGCACCGGGGAGCTGTTTTTT
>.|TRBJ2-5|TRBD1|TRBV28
CASSIPRIPNRGYPGASRTQYF
TGTGCCAGCAGCATCCCCCGAATACCAAACAGGGGTTACCCTGGGGCGTCAAGGACCCAGTACTTC
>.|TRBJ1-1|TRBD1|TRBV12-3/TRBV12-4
CASSWDRAVDEAFF
TGTGCCAGCAGTTGGGACAGGGCTGTTGATGAAGCTTTCTTT
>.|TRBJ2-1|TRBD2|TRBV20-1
CSAPPPSGRAGNEQFF
TGCAGTGCGCCCCCCCCTAGCGGGAGGGCCGGAAATGAGCAGTTCTTC
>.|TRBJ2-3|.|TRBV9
CASSVERGPDTQYF
TGTGCCAGCAGCGTAGAACGGGGTCCAGATACGCAGTATTTT
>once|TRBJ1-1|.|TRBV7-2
CASSPRATASGNTEAFF
TGTGCCAGCAGCCCGAGGGCGACAGCAAGTGGGAACACTGAAGCTTTCTTT
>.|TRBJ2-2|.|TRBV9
CASSPQEGSDTGELFF
TGTGCCAGCAGCCCCCAGGAGGGTTCGGACACCGGGGAGCTGTTTTTT
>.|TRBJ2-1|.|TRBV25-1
CASKRPGPTVNNEQFF
TGTGCCAGCAAGCGGCCCGGACCGACAGTGAACAATGAGCAGTTCTTC
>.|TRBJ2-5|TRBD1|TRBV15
CATRPGQGSAGPEETQYF
TGTGCCACCAGGCCGGGACAGGGGTCGGCGGGACCTGAAGAGACCCAGTACTTC
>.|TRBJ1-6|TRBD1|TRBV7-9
CASSRDRGSSPLHF
TGTGCCAGCAGCCGGGACAGGGGGAGTTCACCCCTCCACTTT